This T cell receptor (beta chain) was sequenced in a study of cytomegalovirus exposure and HLA in healthy donors. Whole-study results and caveats: That first-cohort TCR clusters tended to co-occur in the 90 to 150 validation repertoires was found in a later analysis. Using the classifier, cytomegalovirus status was reportedly diagnosed with high specificity and sensitivity.

About this clone itself: Its antigen is unknown.

Sequencing was performed with immunoSEQ multiplex PCR; in TCRdb, only in-frame clones are kept and a portion is missing. The sample has under 400,000 clones; over 75% are singletons. Germline V gene sequence: CDR1 LNHNV, CDR2 YYDKDF (reference sequence). The CDR3 has 13 amino acids. The V and J ends lost 1 base and 8 bases respectively, with 11 bases between them. Sequencing was performed on PBMCs. The gene calls are TRBV15 and TRBJ1-2, with unresolved D. The clonotype comes from a man aged 25-40 years in good health and CMV-seronegative. In nucleotides, the CDR3 is TGTGCCACCAGCAGAGTTTCCGGGGAAGGCTACACCTTC. It specifies CATSRVSGEGYTF.